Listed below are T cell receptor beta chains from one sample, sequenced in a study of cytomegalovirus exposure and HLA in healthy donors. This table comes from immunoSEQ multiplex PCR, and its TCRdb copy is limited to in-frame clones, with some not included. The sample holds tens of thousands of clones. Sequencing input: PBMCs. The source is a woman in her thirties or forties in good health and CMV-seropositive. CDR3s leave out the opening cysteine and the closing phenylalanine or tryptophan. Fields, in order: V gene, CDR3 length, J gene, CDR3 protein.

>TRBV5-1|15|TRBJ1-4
ASSLNGGTGSSEKLF
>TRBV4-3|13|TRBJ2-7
ASSQVLDRGYEQY
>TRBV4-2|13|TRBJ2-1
ASSQSPLRYNEQF
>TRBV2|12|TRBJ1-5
ASSRSGIDQPQH
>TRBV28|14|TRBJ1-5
ASSSPGQYSNQPQH
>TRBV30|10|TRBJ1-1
AFLLRETEAF
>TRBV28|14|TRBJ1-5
ASSLAQSYTNQPQH
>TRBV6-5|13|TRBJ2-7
ATRGLAGGVYEQY
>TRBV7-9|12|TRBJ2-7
ASSLALAPYEQY
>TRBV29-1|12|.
SVLKPGLAGEQY
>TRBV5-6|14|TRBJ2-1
ASSPKLAGLYNEQF
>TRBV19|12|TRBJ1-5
ASSKTGHNQPQH
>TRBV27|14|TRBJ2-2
ASTPLAGERIGELF
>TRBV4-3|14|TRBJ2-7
ASSQDPFSGTYEQY
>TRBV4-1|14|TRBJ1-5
ASSQDLGRGNQPQH
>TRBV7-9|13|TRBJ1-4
ASSLSGGTGEKLF
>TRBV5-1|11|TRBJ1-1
ASSPGQGAGAF
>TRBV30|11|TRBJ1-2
ASAWGSNYGYT
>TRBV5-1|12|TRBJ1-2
ASSSGTALYGYT
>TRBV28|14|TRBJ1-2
ASSLLPGNSLYGYT
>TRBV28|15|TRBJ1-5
ASSLNSPPRSNQPQH
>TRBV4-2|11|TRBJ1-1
ASSLTGDTEAF
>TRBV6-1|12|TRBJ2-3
ATVPGGETDTQY
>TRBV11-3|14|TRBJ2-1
ASSWLAGAGYNEQF
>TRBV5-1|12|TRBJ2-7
ASSGGLAGVEQY
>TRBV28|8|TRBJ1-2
ASRRGGYT
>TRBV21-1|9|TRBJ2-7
AGTASYEQY
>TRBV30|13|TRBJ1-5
AWSVGGAGNQPQH
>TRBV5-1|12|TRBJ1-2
ASRRGQTNYGYT
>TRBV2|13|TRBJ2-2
ASRDTGGSTGELF
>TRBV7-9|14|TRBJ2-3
ASSPGWLALTDTQY
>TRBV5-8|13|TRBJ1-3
ASSHPGYSGNTIY
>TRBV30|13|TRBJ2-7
AWSGPRTGVYEQY
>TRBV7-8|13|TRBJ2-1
ASSLAGGTYNEQF
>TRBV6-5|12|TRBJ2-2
ASSYTRDTGELF
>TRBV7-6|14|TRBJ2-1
ASSLAAGGSYNEQF
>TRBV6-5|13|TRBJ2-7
ASSQKAGVPYEQY
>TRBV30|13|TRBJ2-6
AWSVRGTGANVLT
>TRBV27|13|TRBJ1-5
ASSYRGGHNQPQH
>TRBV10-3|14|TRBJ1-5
AISESGTGRNQPQH
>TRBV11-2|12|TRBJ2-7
ASSLGWGTYEQY
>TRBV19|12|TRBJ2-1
ASSMGGRGNEQF
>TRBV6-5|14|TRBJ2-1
ASSYGSGRSYNEQF
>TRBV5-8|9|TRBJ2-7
ASSLAGGQY
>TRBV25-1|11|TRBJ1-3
ASSEISGNTIY
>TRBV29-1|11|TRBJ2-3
SVAGTSEDTQY